This entry describes one T cell receptor beta chain. Germline V gene data show CDR1 as SGHDT and CDR2 as YYEEEE. The CDR3 has 14 amino acids. V gave up 4 bases and J gave up 5 bases, with 15 bases separating them. In the PCR, 60 Vbeta and 13 Jbeta primers were used. Clones were read by immunoSEQ multiplex PCR, and TCRdb kept only the in-frame ones, dropping some. The top ten clones hold less than 15% of a sample with roughly 180,000 clones, 78% of them seen once. The data were taken from a study of cytomegalovirus exposure and HLA in healthy donors. Turning to the study itself: One earlier analysis, a look at roughly 170 million T cells, found approximately 120 million unique TCR beta sequences.

The receptor's source is a woman aged 50 to 60 in good health and CMV-seropositive. V usage is TRBV5-6 and J usage is TRBJ1-2; tentative D call: TRBD1 (6 bases). Specimen: PBMCs. The CDR3 spells CASSLQGTPYGYTF. CDR3 nucleotides: TGTGCCAGCAGCCTTCAGGGGACCCCGTATGGCTACACCTTC.